These 11 T cell receptor beta chains share one sample of origin, sequenced in a study of T-cell memory formation after mild COVID-19. One entry per CDR3 protein, called by TCRdb with MiXCR from the 5' RACE reads. The repertoire consists of hundreds of thousands of distinct CDR3 sequences, with 15% to 20% occurring once and the leading ten covering about 8.1%. Sequenced material: PBMCs or a T cell subset sorted from them (not recorded which). The source of these receptors is an adult woman who had mild COVID-19 (a few samples of this study predate the infection). Cell type and time point are not known.

This chain links TRBV7-9 with TRBJ1-4; possible D gene TRBD1, 6 bases. This CDR3 comprises 15 residues. Trimming cost V 4 bases and J 5 bases, with 14 bases left between them. The germline V gene has CDR1 SEHNR and CDR2 FQNEAQ (reference sequence). The CDR3 DNA follows: TGTGCCAGCAGCTACCTGACAGGAGGGAATGAAAAACTGTTTTTT. Its translation: CASSYLTGGNEKLFF.

The chain couples TRBV7-2 to TRBJ2-2; D perhaps matches TRBD1 (5 bases). The CDR3 spans 14 residues. V lost 6 bases and J lost 2, with 10 bases in between. Germline V gene data show CDR1 as SGHTA and CDR2 as FQGNSA. CDR3 sequence: CASSRDSNTGELFF. The DNA for the CDR3 is TGTGCCAGCAGTCGTGACAGTAACACCGGGGAGCTGTTTTTT.

J is TRBJ2-5 and V is TRBV10-3; D perhaps matches TRBD1 (6 bases). V was trimmed by 0 bases and J by 5 bases, leaving 13 bases between them. The CDR3 length is 15 residues. Per the germline V gene, CDR1 is ENHRY and CDR2 is SYGVKD. CDR3 nucleotides: TGTGCCATCAGTGAGTCGACAGGCCCTCGGGAGACCCAGTACTTC. Its protein product is CAISESTGPRETQYF.

The rearrangement joins TRBV7-9 to TRBJ1-1, with D uncertain. The CDR3 runs to 13 residues. Germline V gene sequence: CDR1 SEHNR, CDR2 FQNEAQ (reference sequence). The germline V and J ends were trimmed by 1 base and 6 bases, with 9 bases remaining between them. The CDR3 coding sequence is TGTGCCAGCAGCTTAGACAGCATATCTGAAGCTTTCTTT. Protein: CASSLDSISEAFF.

The sample holds many counts of this clonotype. The chain couples TRBV7-3 to TRBJ2-4; no definite D call. CDR3 size: 11 residues. CDR1 is SGHTA, CDR2 FQGTGA, per germline. V was trimmed by 4 bases and J by 7 bases, leaving 5 bases between them. DNA of the CDR3: TGTGCCAGCAGCTCCGGGAACATTCAGTACTTC. It translates to CASSSGNIQYF.

The V gene is TRBV5-1, the J gene TRBJ2-1, with 9 bases lining up with TRBD2. Looked up from germline, CDR1 is SGHRS and CDR2 is YFSETQ. The ends lost 0 bases at V and 7 bases at J; junction bases unmatched: 8. The CDR3 is 16 amino acids. The CDR3 region has the DNA TGCGCCAGCAGCTTGGCGGCGGGAGGGCCAGGGAATGAGCAGTTCTTC. Encoded protein: CASSLAAGGPGNEQFF.

This clonotype appeared a few times. This chain joins TRBV6-5 and TRBJ2-3; a weak D match, TRBD1 (6 bases). V was pared by 6 bases and J by 6 bases, with 16 bases between. Germline lookup yields CDR1 MNHEY and CDR2 SVGAGI. The CDR3 runs 14 residues. CDR3 protein: CASSLGQQWDTQYF. Written as DNA, the CDR3 is TGTGCCAGCAGCCTTGGACAGCAATGGGATACGCAGTATTTT.

The rearrangement uses TRBV24-1 and TRBJ2-1; D uncertain. CDR3 length equals 13 residues. Trimming cost V 3 bases and J 7 bases, with 9 bases left between them. Looked up from germline, CDR1 is KGHDR and CDR2 is SFDVKD. In nucleotides, the CDR3 is TGTGCCACCAGTGATGGGGTTTTGAATGAGCAGTTCTTC. Translating it yields CATSDGVLNEQFF.

V usage is TRBV4-2 and J usage is TRBJ1-3; weak D call: TRBD1 (5 bases). The CDR3 contains 16 residues. Germline V gene sequence: CDR1 LGHNA, CDR2 YNFKEQ. V lost 3 bases and J 0 bases, leaving 12 bases between the germline ends. Here the CDR3 reads CASSHLDRDSGNTIYF. CDR3 bases: TGTGCCAGCAGCCACCTAGACAGAGACTCTGGAAACACCATATATTTT.

The CDR3 reads CASSLQAGKLFF. CDR3 nucleotides: TGTGCCAGCAGTCTCCAAGCTGGAAAACTGTTTTTT. The genes are TRBV7-9 and TRBJ1-4, with D hard to call. CDR1 and CDR2 (germline): SEHNR, FQNEAQ (reference sequence). There are 12 residues in the CDR3. V was cut by 6 bases and J by 10 bases, with 12 bases left in between.

This chain connects TRBV20-1 to TRBJ1-5; unclear D gene. Germline V lookup: CDR1 DFQATT, CDR2 SNEGSKA (reference sequence). Trimming stripped 5 bases from V and 4 bases from J, with 12 bases between. The CDR3 runs 13 residues. CDR3 loop: CSAGGDRNQPQHF. CDR3 DNA: TGCAGTGCTGGAGGAGACCGGAATCAGCCCCAGCATTTT.